The 4 T cell receptor beta chains below were found in one sample sequenced in a study of blood T cells in healthy people across ages. For the second PCR, which ran for roughly 6 to 12 cycles, a sample-barcoded 5' primer and a J-beta primer mix were used. A single record per CDR3 protein comes from TCRdb applying MiXCR to the 5' RACE reads. Among some 1,800,000 distinct CDR3 sequences listed, around 40% were seen once. The sequenced sample was blood. The receptor source for this set is a human donor in good health.

The chain combines TRBV10-3 with TRBJ2-1; TRBD2 matches at 9 bases. In germline, CDR1 is ENHRY, CDR2 SYGVKD. The V segment lost 6 bases and the J segment 10 bases; nucleotides outside the gene matches: 16. This CDR3 region has 16 residues. Written as DNA, the CDR3 is TGTGCCATCAGCCCTACAGGAGCGGGGGGAGCTGGGGAGCAGTTCTTC. It translates to CAISPTGAGGAGEQFF.

The chain uses TRBV20-1 and TRBJ2-3; D uncertain. Germline V gives CDR1 DFQATT, CDR2 SNEGSKA (reference sequence). Trimming removed 5 bases from V and 6 bases from J, with 12 bases in between. The CDR3 loop spans 12 amino acids. CDR3 sequence reads: CSASTQRDTQYF. The CDR3 DNA sequence: TGCAGTGCTTCCACCCAAAGGGATACGCAGTATTTT.

The rearrangement uses TRBV20-1 and TRBJ2-5; 11 nucleotides match TRBD2. Looked up from germline, CDR1 is DFQATT and CDR2 is SNEGSKA (reference sequence). The CDR3 runs 15 residues. Losses at the gene ends were 4 bases for V and 2 bases for J; bases not matched to a gene: 6. Here the CDR3 DNA reads TGCAGTGCTACCACTAGCGGGGGATTTCAAGAGACCCAGTACTTC. Its protein is CSATTSGGFQETQYF.

J is TRBJ2-5 and V is TRBV20-1, with D tentatively TRBD2 (6 bases). Germline V gene sequence: CDR1 DFQATT, CDR2 SNEGSKA (reference sequence). The CDR3 contains 12 residues. The CDR3 DNA reads TGCAGCGGGGCAGGGACTCAGGAGACCCAGTACTTC. It specifies CSGAGTQETQYF.